This is a list of T cell receptor beta chains from one sample in a study of cytomegalovirus exposure and HLA in healthy donors. Assay: immunoSEQ multiplex PCR; the TCRdb copy retains only in-frame clones and omits some. Of 100,000 or so clones in the sample, around 74% were seen once. Sequences were obtained from PBMCs. The receptor set was obtained from a man aged 25-40 years in good health and CMV-seropositive. CDR3s include the opening cysteine and the closing phenylalanine or tryptophan. A D gene is named only where the DNA matches it firmly. Clone size is not always given. Where it is, it says once, few, many or a class for expanded clones.

.,TRBJ2-7,.,TRBV6-1,14,TGTGCCAGCAGTGATTGGGCAGAGACGTACGAGCAGTACTTC,CASSDWAETYEQYF
.,TRBJ1-2,.,TRBV4-2,21,TGTGCCGGCAGCCAATATCGTTACCTCCCATGGGAGGGAGAGGCTTTTTATGGCTACACCTTC,CAGSQYRYLPWEGEAFYGYTF
.,TRBJ1-3,.,TRBV28,16,TGTGCCAGCAGTTTAACTTACGGGACACCTGGAAACACCATATATTTT,CASSLTYGTPGNTIYF
few,TRBJ2-7,.,TRBV4-3,14,TGCGCCAGCAGCCAAGATACGGGCTCCTACGAGCAGTACTTC,CASSQDTGSYEQYF
.,TRBJ2-5,.,TRBV30,19,TGTGCCTGGAGTATGAGGGGGAGCTTACTGCCCATGTTTGGAGAGACCCAGTACTTC,CAWSMRGSLLPMFGETQYF
.,TRBJ1-3,.,TRBV11-2,12,TGTGCCAGCAGCTTAGTCCTCTCCACCATATATTTT,CASSLVLSTIYF
.,TRBJ1-6,TRBD1,TRBV18,18,TGTGCCAGCTCACCATCTTACACAGGGGGCGGATCGCTTTCACCCCTCCACTTT,CASSPSYTGGGSLSPLHF
.,TRBJ2-5,.,TRBV5-5,12,TGTGCCAGCAGCTTGCTCCAAGAGACCCAGTACTTC,CASSLLQETQYF
.,TRBJ1-2,TRBD1,TRBV18,15,TGTGCCAGCTCACCAGGGGACAGGCCAATCTATGGCTACACCTTC,CASSPGDRPIYGYTF
.,TRBJ2-7,TRBD2,TRBV29-1,16,TGCAGCGTCATGACCGGGACTAGCGGGCGCAACCACGAGCAGTACTTC,CSVMTGTSGRNHEQYF
few,TRBJ2-7,TRBD1,TRBV2,14,TGTGCCAGCTGGACAGGGGGCGATCACTACGAGCAGTACTTC,CASWTGGDHYEQYF
.,TRBJ1-1,.,TRBV5-1,14,TGCGCCAGCAGCTTGGATTGGGCGCGTACTGAAGCTTTCTTT,CASSLDWARTEAFF
.,TRBJ1-5,.,TRBV9,15,TGTGCCAGCAGCGTAGACGGGACTTTGATTCAGCCCCAGCATTTT,CASSVDGTLIQPQHF
.,TRBJ1-5,.,TRBV5-5,14,TGTGCCAGCAGCTTGGCCTACAGGGATCAGCCCCAGCATTTT,CASSLAYRDQPQHF
.,TRBJ1-4,.,TRBV7-9,14,TGTGCCAGCAGCCCAGTTGCAACTAATGAAAAACTGTTTTTT,CASSPVATNEKLFF
.,TRBJ1-2,.,TRBV7-9,15,TGTGCCAGCAGCTTACAGCCCGGACAGAACTATGGCTACACCTTC,CASSLQPGQNYGYTF
once,TRBJ1-2,.,TRBV5-4,12,TGTGCCGCCCACGGGCAGGGTAGCGGCTACACCTTC,CAAHGQGSGYTF
.,TRBJ2-2,TRBD2,TRBV30,15,TGTGCCTGCTCACTAGCGGGGGTAGTCTCCGGGGAGCTGTTTTTT,CACSLAGVVSGELFF
.,TRBJ2-1,.,TRBV27,14,TGTGCCAGCAGTTTGTTCGGGTCCTACAATGAGCAGTTCTTC,CASSLFGSYNEQFF
few,TRBJ2-6,TRBD1,TRBV19,15,TGTGCCAGTAGCCTACAGGGGGCTGGGGCCAACGTCCTGACTTTC,CASSLQGAGANVLTF
.,TRBJ1-3,.,TRBV7-6,18,TGTGCCAGCAGCCTATATCAACGATTTGAGGTCTCTGGAAACACCATATATTTT,CASSLYQRFEVSGNTIYF
.,TRBJ2-7,.,TRBV5-5,14,TGTGCCAGCAGCTGGAGTCTATCCGCGGGCGAGCAGTACTTC,CASSWSLSAGEQYF
.,TRBJ2-7,.,TRBV6-6,12,TGTGCCAGCAGTTACACGCGAAACGAGCAGTACTTC,CASSYTRNEQYF
.,TRBJ2-7,.,TRBV11-3,13,TGTGCCAGCAGCCTCCCGCCAGGGGACGAGCAGTACTTC,CASSLPPGDEQYF
.,TRBJ1-3,.,TRBV14,14,TGTGCCAGCAGTCCCCTAATGACTGGAAACACCATATATTTT,CASSPLMTGNTIYF
few,TRBJ1-2,TRBD1,TRBV5-6,15,TGTGCCAGCAGCCCCAGACAGGGCGGTAACTATGGCTACACCTTC,CASSPRQGGNYGYTF